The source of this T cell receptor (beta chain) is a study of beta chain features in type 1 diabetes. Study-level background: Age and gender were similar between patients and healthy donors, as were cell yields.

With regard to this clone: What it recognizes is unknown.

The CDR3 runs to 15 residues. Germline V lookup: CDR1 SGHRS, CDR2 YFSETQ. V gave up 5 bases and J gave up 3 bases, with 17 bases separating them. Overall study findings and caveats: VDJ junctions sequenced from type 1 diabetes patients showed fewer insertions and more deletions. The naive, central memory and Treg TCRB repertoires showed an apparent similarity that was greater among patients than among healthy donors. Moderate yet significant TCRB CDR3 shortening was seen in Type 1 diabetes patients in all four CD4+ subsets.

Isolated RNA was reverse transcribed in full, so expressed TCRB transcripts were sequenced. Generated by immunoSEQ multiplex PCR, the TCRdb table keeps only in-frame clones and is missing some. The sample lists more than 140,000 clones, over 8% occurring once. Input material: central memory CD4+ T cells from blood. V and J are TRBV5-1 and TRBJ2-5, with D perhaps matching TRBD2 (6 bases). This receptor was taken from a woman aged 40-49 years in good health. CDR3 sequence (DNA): TGCGCCAGCAGTTCAGAGGGGAGGAGAGAAGAGACCCAGTACTTC. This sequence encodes CASSSEGRREETQYF.